This TCR beta chain was identified in a study of identifying expanded T cells in peripheral blood. General observations from the study: Differentially abundant clones: about 1.3 between replicates, around 16 at approximately 13 days, approximately 19 at four. Roughly two-week clone count variance significantly increased as total template count grew.

Healthy donors had no documented immune events, such as infections, while sampled. Clones were read by immunoSEQ multiplex PCR, and TCRdb kept only the in-frame ones, dropping some. Here the sample spans around 57,000 clones, about 87% being singletons. Note on this clone: Its antigen is not identified.

The clonotype comes from a person between 18 and 70 years old in good health. Sequences were obtained from blood.

The CDR3 here is CASSREGGGDHSYEQYF. The CDR3 DNA is TGTGCCAGCAGCCGAGAGGGGGGAGGGGACCACTCCTACGAGCAGTACTTC. V is TRBV9 and J is TRBJ2-7; possible D gene TRBD2, 7 bases. CDR1 is SGDLS, CDR2 YYNGEE, per germline. V was shortened by 4 bases and J by 0 bases, with 20 bases between the two germline ends. The CDR3 totals 17 residues.